The following is a T cell receptor beta chain sequence with its context. This entry is derived from a study of blood T cell repertoires in COVID-19. At the level of the study: COVID-19 samples, acute and convalescent, were from the United States, Italy and Spain. T cells, B-cell-depleted T cells, or PBMCs provided the cDNA or gDNA that served as material.

In the authors' methods: It was from reference gene primer amplification that nucleated cell counts were estimated. This table comes from immunoSEQ multiplex PCR, and its TCRdb copy is limited to in-frame clones, with some not included. D and trimming were read from the DNA, whereas the V and J calls and clone size are those reported in that table. Here the sample spans approximately 35,000 clones, around 84% being singletons. Germline V gives CDR1 LGHDT, CDR2 YNNKEL (reference sequence). CDR3 length: 17 amino acids. Trimming removed 0 bases from V and 6 bases from J; junction bases left unmatched: 11.

The rearrangement joins TRBV3-1 (or the pseudogene TRBV3-2) to TRBJ2-4; 7 bases map to TRBD1. The source of this sequence is a man older than 75 with acute or convalescent COVID-19. Sequenced sample: peripheral blood. CDR3 protein: CASSQDTRASGGNIQYF. As DNA, the CDR3 is TGTGCCAGCAGCCAAGATACCAGGGCTTCAGGGGGAAACATTCAGTACTTC.